The 27 T cell receptor beta chains below were found in one sample sequenced in a study of blood T cells in healthy people across ages. A second PCR, run for roughly 7 to 11 cycles, used a sample-barcoded 5' primer plus a J-beta primer mix. TCRdb re-analysed the 5' RACE reads in MiXCR, keeping a single row per CDR3 protein. The sample has some 900,000 distinct CDR3 sequences; around 30% are singletons. The sequencing input was blood. These TCRs come from an elderly woman in good health.

This clonotype was recorded many times. The rearrangement joins TRBV10-1 to TRBJ2-5; D assignment may be TRBD1 or TRBD2 (5 bases each). The CDR3 spans 15 residues. Germline V gene data show CDR1 as WNHNN and CDR2 as SYGVQD (reference sequence). The V end was cut by 10 bases, the J end by 3 bases, with 21 bases between. The CDR3 nucleotides read TGCGCCACCGAAGAGGGAACTGTCAGGGAAGAGACCCAGTACTTC. This codes for CATEEGTVREETQYF.

For this clonotype: Being one base from a much bigger clone, this may be a read error. The rearrangement uses TRBV4-3 and TRBJ2-7, with 7 bases aligning to TRBD1. This CDR3 comprises 15 residues. V trimming: 0 bases; J trimming: 7 bases; junction bases outside the gene matches: 9. The V gene's germline CDR1 is LGHNA and CDR2 YSLEER. This chain's CDR3 is CASSQDRGQHNEQYF. For the CDR3, the DNA is TGCGCCAGCAGCCAAGATAGGGGACAGCACAATGAGCAGTACTTC.

In its sample, this clonotype was seen a few times. A much larger clone differs by one base, so this may be a read error. In nucleotides, the CDR3 is TGTGCCAGCAGGGGACAGGCCGTGACCAATGAGCAGTTCTTC. Its protein product is CASRGQAVTNEQFF. The J gene is TRBJ2-1, the V gene TRBV12-3 or TRBV12-4; TRBD1 aligns across 8 bases. CDR3 size: 14 residues. V shed 6 bases, J shed 6 bases, and the junction held 7 bases outside the gene matches.

Ten or more counts support this clonotype. This chain uses TRBV20-1 with TRBJ1-5, with D uncertain. Germline assignment: CDR1 DFQATT and CDR2 SNEGSKA (reference sequence). Trimming removed 0 bases at V and 0 bases at J, with 9 bases between. The CDR3 length is 15 residues. The CDR3 coding sequence is TGCAGTGCTAGAGATCTCAGGTATAGCAATCAGCCCCAGCATTTT. Translated: CSARDLRYSNQPQHF.

The sample holds many counts of this clonotype. V is TRBV5-5 and J is TRBJ2-2; D is perhaps TRBD2 (6 bases). The CDR3 contains 13 residues. Germline V gene sequence: CDR1 SGHKS, CDR2 YYEKEE (reference sequence). Deletions cut 4 bases from V and 5 bases from J, with 9 bases between. The CDR3 nucleotides read TGTGCCAGCAGCCCGGGGGTTACCGGGGAGCTGTTTTTT. Protein sequence: CASSPGVTGELFF.

This clonotype has more than one count but fewer than ten. The J gene is TRBJ2-7, the V gene TRBV6-1; D possibly uses TRBD1 or TRBD2 (5 bases each). The CDR3 consists of 12 residues. Germline CDR1 and CDR2: MNHNS and SASEGT. Trimming cost V 3 bases and J 12 bases, with 15 bases left between them. CDR3 bases: TGTGCCAGCAGTGAGCTTCCGGGACGGACGTACTTC. Its translation is CASSELPGRTYF.

This clonotype was seen repeatedly, ten times or more. This sequence joins TRBV12-3 or TRBV12-4 and TRBJ2-1, with D unclear. V was cut by 3 bases and J by 9 bases, with 12 bases left in between. The length of the CDR3 is 13 residues. The CDR3 region has the DNA TGTGCCAGCAGTTTGAGCCTGACGGGTGAGCAGTTCTTC. Amino acids: CASSLSLTGEQFF.

The sample holds a few counts of this clonotype. Sequence at one end of the junction differs from germline and may be a read error. The chain carries TRBV12-3 or TRBV12-4 and TRBJ2-3, with 16 bases aligning to TRBD2. The CDR3 loop spans 17 amino acids. CDR3 DNA sequence: TGTGCCAGCAGTCCCGGGACTAGCGGGGGGGTTGCAGATGCGCAGTATTTT. This gives the protein CASSPGTSGGVADAQYF.

This clonotype was counted a few times. V is TRBV20-1 and J is TRBJ2-7; TRBD1 might be the D (5 bases). CDR1 is DFQATT, CDR2 SNEGSKA, per germline (reference sequence). This CDR3 has 11 residues. Between the trimmed V and J ends, which lost 7 bases and 0 bases, there was a span of 7 bases. CDR3 in DNA: TGCAGTGTAGACAGCTCCTACGAGCAGTACTTC. This translates into CSVDSSYEQYF.

J is TRBJ2-1 and V is TRBV9; the D gene could be TRBD1 or TRBD2 (6 bases each). This CDR3 spans 19 amino acids. Trimming removed 3 bases at V and 2 bases at J, with 24 bases between. Per germline, CDR1 SGDLS and CDR2 YYNGEE. CDR3 bases: TGTGCCAGCAGCGGACAGGTCTCGGAGGGAGGCACCACCTACAATGAGCAGTTCTTC. This sequence encodes CASSGQVSEGGTTYNEQFF.

At least ten counts were recorded for this clonotype. This chain joins TRBV29-1 and TRBJ2-5, with a weak D call TRBD2 (5 bases). V gave up 7 bases and J gave up 0 bases, with 15 bases separating them. The CDR3 contains 14 residues. Germline assignment: CDR1 SQVTM and CDR2 ANQGSEA. CDR3 sequence (DNA): TGCAGCGGGTTGAGGGCCCTGTACCAAGAGACCCAGTACTTC. Translating gives CSGLRALYQETQYF.

For this clonotype: An end of the junction does not agree with germline; a read error may underlie this. The chain couples TRBV16 to TRBJ2-5; TRBD1 aligns across 7 bases. The CDR3 length is 15 residues. In germline, CDR1 is KGHSY, CDR2 FQNENV. The CDR3 region has the DNA TGCGCCAGCAGCCAAGCGAGGGGACAGCTGGAGACCCAGTACTTC. Encoded protein: CASSQARGQLETQYF.

This clonotype came up a few times. The gene calls are TRBV6-2 or TRBV6-3 and TRBJ1-2, with D unclear. V lost 2 bases to trimming and J lost 7 bases, with 5 bases between them. The CDR3 loop spans 11 amino acids. Germline V lookup: CDR1 MNHEY, CDR2 SVGEGT. This chain's CDR3 is CASSYAFGYTF. The CDR3 nucleotides read TGTGCCAGCAGTTACGCTTTTGGCTACACCTTC.

This clonotype was detected a few times. V and J are TRBV9 and TRBJ1-4, with 9 positions matching TRBD1. The CDR3 runs 17 residues. The germline V gene encodes CDR1 SGDLS and CDR2 YYNGEE. J lost 4 bases, V lost 0 bases, and 7 bases had no gene match. The CDR3 here is CASSVGPQGANNEKLFF. The CDR3 DNA follows: TGTGCCAGCAGCGTAGGCCCACAGGGGGCGAATAATGAAAAACTGTTTTTT.

To note about this clonotype: A much larger clone lies one base from this, so it may be a read error. This rearrangement joins TRBV29-1 to TRBJ2-3; TRBD2 is a possible D gene (6 bases). CDR1 SQVTM and CDR2 ANQGSEA come from the germline V gene. There are 11 residues in the CDR3. For the CDR3, the DNA is TGCAGTGAGGGAGGAGGGACCGCGCAGTATTTT. Translation gives CSEGGGTAQYF.

A note on this clonotype: Just one base apart from a much larger clone, this may be a read error. The rearrangement joins TRBV20-1 to TRBJ2-1, with D perhaps matching TRBD1 (6 bases). The germline V gene encodes CDR1 DFQATT and CDR2 SNEGSKA (reference sequence). The CDR3 totals 14 residues. V was trimmed by 1 base and J by 11 bases, leaving 18 bases between them. The CDR3 sequence is CSARAVDRTGKQFF. The CDR3 DNA follows: TGCAGTGCTAGAGCGGTCGACAGGACCGGTAAGCAGTTCTTC.

Of note for this clonotype: Germline is not matched at one junction end, which may reflect a read error. This rearrangement joins TRBV5-1 to TRBJ1-4; weak D call: TRBD1 (6 bases). The CDR3 runs to 14 residues. Per germline, CDR1 SGHRS and CDR2 YFSETQ. The DNA for the CDR3 is TGCGCCAGCGCGGGAGGACAGCGTGGTGAAAAACGGTTTTTT. Translating gives CASAGGQRGEKRFF.

This clonotype was counted ten times or more. The chain uses TRBV27 and TRBJ1-2; D possibly corresponds to TRBD1 (5 bases). This CDR3 comprises 15 residues. Trimming took off 6 bases at V and 2 bases at J, with 16 bases between the two ends. The germline V gene has CDR1 MNHEY and CDR2 SMNVEV (reference sequence). CDR3 sequence: CASRSQGDPNYGYTF. The CDR3 DNA reads as TGTGCCAGCAGGTCCCAGGGAGATCCCAACTATGGCTACACCTTC.

This clonotype has a count of ten or more. V usage is TRBV7-9 and J usage is TRBJ1-2, with 7 bases aligning to TRBD1. Germline V gives CDR1 SEHNR, CDR2 FQNEAQ (reference sequence). CDR3 size: 17 residues. Trimming cost V 3 bases and J 2 bases; bases outside gene matches: 12. This CDR3 is CASSFTPSEGGNYGYTF. The DNA of the CDR3 is TGTGCCAGCAGCTTCACCCCTTCTGAAGGGGGCAACTATGGCTACACCTTC.

This clonotype was recorded many times. The J gene is TRBJ2-4, the V gene TRBV20-1; no firm D call. Germline V CDR1 and CDR2: DFQATT, SNEGSKA (reference sequence). Deletions cut 2 bases from V and 0 bases from J, with 5 bases between. This CDR3 is 13 amino acids long. The CDR3 nucleotides are TGCAGTGCTAGACTACCAGCCAAAAACATTCAGTACTTC. This translates into CSARLPAKNIQYF.

This clonotype was counted at least ten times. This rearrangement joins TRBV27 to TRBJ2-7, with 9 nucleotides matching TRBD1. CDR3 length: 15 amino acids. Germline V CDR1 and CDR2: MNHEY, SMNVEV (reference sequence). V lost 5 bases and J lost 3; bases outside the gene matches: 8. CDR3 protein: CASSLTGTGSYEQYF. DNA of the CDR3: TGTGCCAGCAGTCTCACCGGGACAGGGAGCTACGAGCAGTACTTC.

This clonotype showed up many times. This chain connects TRBV3-1 to TRBJ2-4; no definite D call. Trimming pared 4 bases from V and 1 base from J, leaving 5 bases between. This CDR3 comprises 13 residues. Germline assignment: CDR1 LGHDT and CDR2 YNNKEL (reference sequence). Here the CDR3 reads CASSRTAKNIQYF. Here the CDR3 DNA reads TGTGCCAGCAGCCGGACGGCCAAAAACATTCAGTACTTC.

This clonotype was counted only a few times. The gene calls are TRBV7-8 and TRBJ1-4, with a tentative D call TRBD1 (5 bases). The germline V gene encodes CDR1 SGHVS and CDR2 FQNEAQ. Trimming removed 0 bases at V and 0 bases at J, with 14 bases between. The CDR3 contains 18 residues. This CDR3 is CASSLALGVISTNEKLFF. The CDR3 coding sequence is TGTGCCAGCAGCTTAGCGCTGGGGGTCATTTCAACTAATGAAAAACTGTTTTTT. The whole variable domain, filled in from reference TRBV7-8 and TRBJ1-4, reads GAGVSQSPRYKVAKRGQDVALRCDPISGHVSLFWYQQALGQGPEFLTYFQNEAQLDKSGLPSDRFFAERPEGSVSTLKIQRTQQEDSAVYLCASSLALGVISTNEKLFFGSGTQLSVL.

This clonotype was seen more than once but under ten times. The chain is built from TRBV6-5 and TRBJ1-1; possibly TRBD1 for D (5 bases). Looked up from germline, CDR1 is MNHEY and CDR2 is SVGAGI. This CDR3 is built from 14 residues. V was trimmed by 6 bases and J by 3 bases, leaving 14 bases between them. The CDR3 sequence: CASRRTRRDTEAFF. CDR3 nucleotides: TGTGCCAGCAGACGGACAAGAAGGGACACTGAAGCTTTCTTT.

This clonotype has a count of ten or more. This chain links TRBV20-1 with TRBJ1-5; D is possibly TRBD1 (5 bases). The CDR3 sequence is 13 residues long. The V end was cut by 1 base, the J end by 6 bases, with 10 bases between. Germline CDR1 is DFQATT and CDR2 is SNEGSKA (reference sequence). CDR3 protein: CSARAKGRQPQHF. In nucleotides, the CDR3 is TGCAGTGCTAGAGCGAAGGGACGTCAGCCCCAGCATTTT.

This clonotype was observed at least ten times. This sequence joins TRBV27 and TRBJ2-5; 8 nucleotides match TRBD2. The V gene end was trimmed by 6 bases and the J gene end by 5 bases; junction bases not matched to a gene: 8. This CDR3 is 14 amino acids long. CDR1 and CDR2 from the germline V gene are MNHEY and SMNVEV (reference sequence). CDR3 DNA: TGTGCCAGCAGCCGTAGCGGGGTTTGGGAGACCCAGTACTTC. Translating it yields CASSRSGVWETQYF.

The chain uses TRBV7-2 and TRBJ2-5; D is uncertain. The CDR3 runs 15 residues. V was pared by 1 base and J by 8 bases, with 17 bases between. The V gene's germline CDR1 is SGHTA and CDR2 FQGNSA. CDR3 sequence: CASSLDSRDWYTQYF. As DNA, the CDR3 is TGTGCCAGCAGCTTAGATAGCCGCGATTGGTACACCCAGTACTTC. The full variable domain, in which reference TRBV7-2 and TRBJ2-5 provide the parts outside the CDR3, is GAGVSQSPSNKVTEKGKDVELRCDPISGHTALYWYRQSLGQGLEFLIYFQGNSAPDKSGLPSDRFSAERTGGSVSTLTIQRTQQEDSAVYLCASSLDSRDWYTQYFGPGTRLLVL.